These T cell receptor beta chains were read from a single sample in a study of cytomegalovirus exposure and HLA in healthy donors. The data were produced by immunoSEQ multiplex PCR, yet TCRdb's version contains in-frame clones alone and is incomplete. The table lists approximately 160,000 clones, 70% to 85% of them singletons. The sequencing sample was made of PBMCs. The receptors here all came from a woman in her twenties or thirties in good health and CMV-seronegative. Both conserved end residues are part of each CDR3. D genes are given only for firm matches.

j_call d_call v_call cdr3_aa cdr3_nt
TRBJ2-7 NA TRBV6-5 CASRKSGAYEQYF TGTGCCAGCAGGAAGTCCGGAGCCTACGAGCAGTACTTC
TRBJ2-3 TRBD2 TRBV4-1 CASSQVPKAGGGVLDTQYF TGCGCCAGCAGCCAAGTGCCTAAAGCTGGCGGGGGGGTGCTGGATACGCAGTATTTT
TRBJ2-1 TRBD2 TRBV28 CASSRGRGAWEQFF TGTGCCAGCAGTCGCGGGAGGGGGGCATGGGAGCAGTTCTTC
TRBJ2-7 NA TRBV27 CASGPRDNEQYF TGTGCCAGCGGCCCCAGGGACAACGAGCAGTACTTC
TRBJ2-1 NA TRBV11-2 CASSITSNNEQFF TGTGCCAGCAGCATTACTAGCAACAATGAGCAGTTCTTC
TRBJ2-7 TRBD1 TRBV28 CASSPSSGGAEQYF TGTGCCAGCAGTCCCTCCTCAGGGGGCGCAGAGCAGTACTTC
TRBJ1-1 NA TRBV20-1 CSGGAEAFF TGCAGTGGGGGCGCTGAAGCTTTCTTT
TRBJ2-3 NA TRBV27 CASSLGMGAPTDTQYF TGTGCCAGCAGTTTAGGTATGGGGGCCCCCACAGATACGCAGTATTTT
TRBJ1-2 TRBD1 TRBV7-3 CASSLTGSYGYTF TGTGCCAGCAGCTTGACAGGGAGCTATGGCTACACCTTC
TRBJ2-1 TRBD2 TRBV7-8 CASSYARGGVRDEQFF TGTGCCAGCAGCTACGCCCGGGGGGGGGTGCGAGATGAGCAGTTCTTC
TRBJ1-1 NA TRBV29-1 CSVEEQGNTEAFF TGCAGCGTTGAAGAACAGGGGAACACTGAAGCTTTCTTT
TRBJ1-1 NA TRBV6-4 CASSDRGTPGNTEAFF TGTGCCAGCAGTGACAGGGGCACTCCGGGGAACACTGAAGCTTTCTTT
TRBJ1-5 TRBD1 TRBV19 CASSIRGRNNQPQHF TGTGCCAGTAGTATCAGGGGGCGTAACAATCAGCCCCAGCATTTT
TRBJ1-3 NA TRBV2 CASRAGMAGNTIYF TGTGCCAGCAGGGCCGGGATGGCTGGAAACACCATATATTTT